The clone carrying this T cell receptor (beta chain) has just a few counts. Its target is unknown. The V segment lost 2 bases and the J segment 1 base; nucleotides outside the gene matches: 2. This CDR3 has 14 residues. Germline V gene lookup returns CDR1 MNHEY and CDR2 SMNVEV (reference sequence). Donors in the study were healthy people who gave bone marrow. Donors counted as nominally healthy when sampled, yet unrecorded immune exposures were likely. The record originates from a study of cytomegalovirus exposure and HLA in healthy donors. Overall study: About 77 million unique TCRs from HLA-typed donors made up an early data release. Study-wide points: The study labeled more than 150 TCR beta chains cytomegalovirus-associated.

60 Vbeta and 13 Jbeta primers were used in PCR. Profiling relied on immunoSEQ multiplex PCR, and the TCRdb table lists in-frame clones only, not all of them. Among 75,000 to 95,000 clones listed, around 69% were seen once. The chain is built from TRBV27 and TRBJ2-7, with 7 bases lining up with TRBD1. The TCR comes from a man younger than 40 in good health and CMV-seronegative. The sequenced sample was PBMCs. The CDR3 region has the DNA TGTGCCAGCAGTTTAAGGGGGCCATCCTACGAGCAGTACTTC. It encodes CASSLRGPSYEQYF.